Sequencing of this T cell receptor (beta chain) was carried out in a study of a mutant IDH1 vaccine in newly diagnosed glioma. About the research overall: Vaccine administration was initiated 4-6 weeks following radiotherapy alone, or with temozolomide cycles.

The time point here: week 35, safety follow-up. A 20-mer mutant IDH1 peptide at 300 ug was injected subcutaneously with topical imiquimod. Across weeks 1, 3, 5, 7, 11, 15, 19 and 23, patients received a vaccination each time, eight in all. Trimming took 0 bases from V and 6 from J; bases not matched to a gene: 4. Germline V lookup: CDR1 SGDLS, CDR2 YYNGEE. The CDR3 length is 15 residues. Profiling relied on immunoSEQ multiplex PCR, and the TCRdb table lists in-frame clones only, not all of them. This table has tens of thousands of clones, about 88% appearing once. Comments on this clone: The antigen remains undetermined.

The TCR comes from a woman aged 40 to 50 with glioma. The sequencing used PBMCs, collected from a glioma patient whose treatment included an IDH1 peptide vaccine. The rearrangement uses TRBV9 and TRBJ2-3, with TRBD2 matching over 10 bases. The CDR3 sequence is CASSVGLAGVDTQYF. CDR3 DNA sequence: TGTGCCAGCAGCGTAGGGCTAGCGGGGGTGGATACGCAGTATTTT.